This TCR beta chain was identified during a study of regulatory T cells in long-lasting Graves disease. Points from the study as a whole: New patients shared roughly 1,000 public clonotypes, and persistent patients shared more, with a few thousand.

This clonotype was recorded at least ten times. Its antigen remains unidentified. Time point in this sample: newly diagnosed GD, antithyroid drugs for less than 3 months. The TCR library was made from RNA that had been extracted from PBMCs in TRIzol. About 9.1 milliliters of peripheral blood went into EDTA tubes. V was clipped by 1 base and J by 8 bases, with 11 bases between them. The CDR3 is made up of 12 amino acids. The germline V gene has CDR1 GTSNPN and CDR2 SVGIG (reference sequence). The authors built TCR beta libraries using iRepertoire HTBI primers and Arm-PCR of CDR3 regions. TCRdb analysed the multiplex PCR reads with MiXCR anew, one entry per CDR3 protein. The table has 350,000 to 500,000 distinct CDR3 sequences, 15% to 20% seen once; the top ten hold 9.5% to 12%. These records were also assigned to another study, of T cells in Graves' hyperthyroidism and ophthalmopathy. This second study notes: A model using 13 V-J features told ophthalmopathy apart from stable hyperthyroidism.

The chain joins TRBV30 to TRBJ1-1; no firm D call. The source material was peripheral blood mononuclear cells (PBMCs), sampled at new diagnosis, from a patient treated with antithyroid drugs. The clonotype originates from a woman under 40 with Graves disease. DNA of the CDR3: TGTGCCTGGAGTGATTTTTCAGGAGAAGCTTTCTTT. Translation gives CAWSDFSGEAFF. Full variable domain (rest looked up from reference TRBV30 and TRBJ1-1): SQTIHQWPATLVQPVGSPLSLECTVEGTSNPNLYWYRQAAGRGLQLLFYSVGIGQISSEVPQNLSASRPQDRQFILSSKKLLLSDSGFYLCAWSDFSGEAFFGQGTRLTVV.